The 28 T cell receptor beta chains listed next were all sequenced from one sample in a study of shared clonotypes between healthy human individuals. Profiling relied on immunoSEQ multiplex PCR, and the TCRdb table lists in-frame clones only, not all of them. The table has approximately 2.1 million clones, more than 80% seen once. Sequences were obtained from naive CD4+ T cells from PBMCs. Subset here: CD45RA+ positively selected. These receptors originate from a man between 18 and 29 years old in good health. Some clones in this sample may be carry-over from other donors' samples.

The genes are TRBV18 and TRBJ2-4; 8 bases line up with TRBD1. CDR3 size: 15 residues. Looked up from germline, CDR1 is KGHSH and CDR2 is LQKENI. Losses at the gene ends were 6 bases for V and 7 bases for J; bases not matched to a gene: 11. Here the CDR3 reads CASSTGQAEMNIQYF. The CDR3 nucleotides read TGTGCCAGCTCGACGGGACAGGCCGAGATGAACATTCAGTACTTC.

In regard to this clone: Other DNA sequences within the sample encode an identical CDR3. V usage is TRBV12-5 and J usage is TRBJ1-1; D unclear. The V gene lost 1 base and the J gene lost 1 base, with 4 bases spanning the gap. The CDR3 has 13 amino acids. CDR1 and CDR2 (germline): LGHNT, FRNRAP. CDR3 loop: CASGLDRNTEAFF. CDR3 DNA: TGTGCTAGTGGTTTGGACCGGAACACTGAAGCTTTCTTT.

A word on this clone: One junction end disagrees with the germline gene, perhaps due to a read error. The chain combines TRBV12-5 with TRBJ1-2, with TRBD1 matching over 7 bases. This CDR3 contains 14 residues. In germline, CDR1 is LGHNT, CDR2 FRNRAP. CDR3 protein: CASGLSSQSTGPVF. The CDR3 coding sequence is TGTGCTAGTGGTTTGAGCTCCCAATCGACAGGGCCTGTCTTC.

The chain joins TRBV18 to TRBJ2-7; 9 nucleotides line up with TRBD2. Trimming took 1 base from V and 2 from J; bases not matched to a gene: 6. The CDR3 spans 16 residues. Germline V gene data show CDR1 as KGHSH and CDR2 as LQKENI. DNA of the CDR3: TGTGCCAGCTCACCACGTGGTAGCGGGAGTACCTACGAGCAGTACTTC. Its protein is CASSPRGSGSTYEQYF.

The rearrangement links TRBV4-1 to TRBJ1-4, with 11 bases aligning to TRBD1. The CDR3 is 13 residues long. Germline CDR1 and CDR2: MGHRA and YSYEKL. V was pared by 3 bases and J by 10 bases, with 1 base of the junction left unmatched. The CDR3 reads CASSQDRGPKLFF. CDR3 sequence (DNA): TGCGCCAGCAGCCAGGACAGGGGGCCAAAACTGTTTTTT.

The genes are TRBV4-3 and TRBJ2-3, with TRBD1 matching over 8 bases. CDR1 and CDR2 (germline): LGHNA, YSLEER. CDR3 length: 15 amino acids. V shed 1 base and J 5 bases; nucleotides not matched to a gene: 5. This chain's CDR3 is CASSQAGRGRDTQYF. CDR3 sequence (DNA): TGCGCCAGCAGCCAAGCAGGCAGGGGGCGAGATACGCAGTATTTT.

This sequence joins TRBV7-8 and TRBJ2-2; D is undetermined. The V and J ends lost 3 bases and 5 bases respectively, with 13 bases between them. Germline V lookup: CDR1 SGHVS, CDR2 FQNEAQ. The CDR3 length is 15 residues. CDR3 sequence: CASSFNGYGTGELFF. In DNA, the CDR3 is TGTGCCAGCAGCTTCAACGGTTATGGGACCGGGGAGCTGTTTTTT.

The chain joins TRBV10-1 to TRBJ2-2, with unresolved D. V shed 6 bases and J shed 4 bases, with 12 bases lying between them. This CDR3 contains 14 residues. Germline loops: CDR1 WNHNN, CDR2 SYGVQD (reference sequence). CDR3 nucleotides: TGCGCCAGCAGCACAGAGTATTCCACCGGGGAGCTGTTTTTT. Protein: CASSTEYSTGELFF.

The gene calls are TRBV28 and TRBJ1-4; no definite D call. The CDR3 is 16 residues long. Germline CDR1 reads MDHEN; CDR2 reads SYDVKM. V dropped 3 bases and J dropped 1 base, with 12 bases sitting between them. The CDR3 loop reads CASSFPDPGTNEKLFF. DNA of the CDR3: TGTGCCAGCAGTTTCCCAGACCCGGGAACTAATGAAAAACTGTTTTTT.

CDR3 nucleotides: TGCAGCCTTCTAGCGCAGGGGGCGAGACCCAATGAGCAGTTCTTC. Protein product: CSLLAQGARPNEQFF. The rearrangement joins TRBV29-1 to TRBJ2-1; 8 bases fit TRBD1. The V segment lost 8 bases and the J segment 6 bases; nucleotides outside the gene matches: 15. The CDR3 loop spans 15 amino acids. From germline, CDR1 is SQVTM and CDR2 ANQGSEA.

This clone was recorded a few times. This specimen includes other DNA sequences encoding the same CDR3. This chain links TRBV28 with TRBJ1-5, with D unresolved. CDR1 and CDR2 (germline): MDHEN, SYDVKM. With 3 bases removed from V and 7 bases from J, the gap between germline ends came to 7 bases. This CDR3 region has 12 residues. The chain's CDR3 is CASSLVGQPQHF. In DNA form, the CDR3 reads TGTGCCAGCAGTTTGGTTGGCCAGCCCCAGCATTTT.

This clone was seen a handful of times. The chain carries TRBV2 and TRBJ1-1, with 7 bases that match TRBD1. The CDR3 contains 16 residues. J lost 11 bases, V lost 8 bases, and 23 bases had no gene match. Germline loops: CDR1 SNHLY, CDR2 FYNNEI. CDR3 DNA: TGTGCCAGCCTAAGAGACGTAGACAGGGCCACTATGGAGGCTTTCTTT. Its translation is CASLRDVDRATMEAFF.

This clone was seen a single time. This chain connects TRBV7-8 to TRBJ2-7; tentatively, D is TRBD2 (5 bases). With 3 bases removed from V and 0 bases from J, the gap between germline ends came to 12 bases. Per germline, CDR1 SGHVS and CDR2 FQNEAQ. The length of the CDR3 is 15 residues. The CDR3 is CASSLRRQSSYEQYF. For the CDR3, the DNA is TGTGCCAGCAGCTTGCGGAGGCAGAGCTCCTACGAGCAGTACTTC.

The CDR3 DNA is TGTGCCAGCAGCTTGGAGCCACTATCTGGTGCTGAAGCTTTCTTT. It is translated as CASSLEPLSGAEAFF. The chain employs TRBV7-2 and TRBJ1-1; D is unclear. The CDR3 consists of 15 residues. V was pared by 3 bases and J by 6 bases, with 17 bases between. From germline, CDR1 is SGHTA and CDR2 FQGNSA.

The gene calls are TRBV7-9 and TRBJ2-2; TRBD2 aligns across 7 bases. The CDR3 is 16 amino acids. Per the germline V gene, CDR1 is SEHNR and CDR2 is FQNEAQ (reference sequence). The V segment lost 2 bases and the J segment 4 bases; nucleotides outside the gene matches: 7. The CDR3 sequence: CASSLTRTRATGELFF. The CDR3 nucleotides are TGTGCCAGCAGCTTAACTAGGACTAGGGCCACCGGGGAGCTGTTTTTT.

V usage is TRBV28 and J usage is TRBJ1-3; D gene ambiguous. The CDR3 extends over 14 amino acids. Germline V gene data show CDR1 as MDHEN and CDR2 as SYDVKM. The V end was cut by 8 bases, the J end by 4 bases, with 15 bases between. This CDR3 reads CASLAGLQGNTIYF. Here the CDR3 DNA reads TGTGCCAGCTTAGCCGGACTCCAAGGAAACACCATATATTTT.

In the case of this clone: This sample includes further DNA sequences coding for the same CDR3. The rearrangement uses TRBV7-9 and TRBJ2-5, with 9 nucleotides matching TRBD1. Germline values: CDR1 SEHNR, CDR2 FQNEAQ (reference sequence). The length of the CDR3 is 14 residues. The junction had 3 bases not matched to a gene; V was cut back by 2 bases and J by 5 bases. The CDR3 loop reads CASSLTGGEETQYF. The CDR3, as DNA: TGTGCCAGCAGCTTAACAGGGGGCGAGGAGACCCAGTACTTC.

The chain links TRBV28 to TRBJ2-3; TRBD2 aligns across 8 bases. V lost 1 base to trimming and J lost 0 bases; unmatched junction nucleotides: 3. Germline V gene sequence: CDR1 MDHEN, CDR2 SYDVKM. CDR3 length: 16 residues. CDR3: CASSLSSSGSTDTQYF. The CDR3 DNA follows: TGTGCCAGCAGTTTATCTTCTAGCGGGAGCACAGATACGCAGTATTTT.

This chain links TRBV29-1 with TRBJ1-2; D is uncertain. Trimming cost V 5 bases and J 0 bases, with 10 bases left between them. The CDR3 consists of 13 residues. Germline CDR1 and CDR2: SQVTM and ANQGSEA. CDR3 protein: CSVHGIANYGYTF. The CDR3 DNA reads as TGCAGCGTTCACGGAATAGCTAACTATGGCTACACCTTC. Using reference TRBV29-1 and TRBJ1-2 for the parts outside the CDR3, the full variable domain is SAVISQKPSRDICQRGTSLTIQCQVDSQVTMMFWYRQQPGQSLTLIATANQGSEATYESGFVIDKFPISRPNLTFSTLTVSNMSPEDSSIYLCSVHGIANYGYTFGSGTRLTVV.

This clone was seen just once. DNA for the CDR3: TGTGCCAGCAGCTTAGTAGGCGGGAGCTCCTACAATGAGCAGTTCTTC. Translated: CASSLVGGSSYNEQFF. V gene TRBV7-9 combines with J gene TRBJ2-1; TRBD2 agrees at 7 bases. CDR3 length: 16 amino acids. J lost 0 bases, V lost 1 base, and 3 bases had no gene match. The germline gives CDR1 SEHNR, CDR2 FQNEAQ (reference sequence).

Regarding this clone: Other nucleotide sequences from this sample produce the same CDR3. V usage is TRBV11-2 and J usage is TRBJ2-5; D is undetermined. Trimming pared 2 bases from V and 5 bases from J, leaving 9 bases between. The germline gives CDR1 SGHAT, CDR2 FQNNGV. This CDR3 spans 13 amino acids. In DNA, the CDR3 is TGTGCCAGCAGCTTATCCCGGGCCGAGACCCAGTACTTC. Amino acid sequence: CASSLSRAETQYF.

The table lists this clone with a count of one. The V and J genes are TRBV9 and TRBJ1-3; 7 nucleotides agree with TRBD1. Germline values: CDR1 SGDLS, CDR2 YYNGEE. CDR3 length equals 16 residues. The ends lost 4 bases at V and 0 bases at J; junction bases unmatched: 7. The CDR3 here is CASSPTDRDSGNTIYF. CDR3 coding DNA: TGTGCCAGCAGCCCTACCGACAGGGACTCTGGAAACACCATATATTTT.

J is TRBJ2-2 and V is TRBV4-2, with D unclear. The germline CDR1 and CDR2 sequences are LGHNA and YNFKEQ. The CDR3 is 16 amino acids. The V gene lost 4 bases and the J gene lost 5 bases, with 17 bases spanning the gap. CDR3 in DNA: TGTGCCAGCAGCCTCGCGGCAGGCCCCGAAACCGGGGAGCTGTTTTTT. It specifies CASSLAAGPETGELFF.

The V and J genes are TRBV28 and TRBJ2-1, with D perhaps matching TRBD2 (6 bases). The V end was cut by 5 bases, the J end by 8 bases, with 16 bases between. CDR1 and CDR2 (germline): MDHEN, SYDVKM. The CDR3 spans 14 residues. The CDR3 DNA is TGTGCCAGCAGTCCCTTTCGGACTATCGATGAGCAGTTCTTC. Its translation is CASSPFRTIDEQFF.

The gene calls are TRBV6-1 and TRBJ2-5; 7 nucleotides match TRBD1. CDR3 size: 14 residues. Germline V gene data show CDR1 as MNHNS and CDR2 as SASEGT. The V gene end was trimmed by 4 bases and the J gene end by 5 bases; junction bases not matched to a gene: 7. CDR3 sequence: CASSGDRVQETQYF. The CDR3 DNA is TGTGCCAGCAGTGGAGACAGGGTCCAGGAGACCCAGTACTTC.

The genes are TRBV30 and TRBJ1-1; no clear D gene. The germline V gene has CDR1 GTSNPN and CDR2 SVGIG (reference sequence). The length of the CDR3 is 14 residues. The germline V and J ends were trimmed by 2 bases and 1 base, with 11 bases remaining between them. The CDR3 coding sequence is TGTGCCTGGAGTTCCCAGGCGAGGAACACTGAAGCTTTCTTT. It specifies CAWSSQARNTEAFF.

V is TRBV5-1 and J is TRBJ2-1; 7 positions agree with TRBD1. The germline V gene has CDR1 SGHRS and CDR2 YFSETQ. The CDR3 is 15 amino acids. The J segment lost 4 bases and the V segment lost 4 bases, leaving 8 bases of the junction unmatched. CDR3 protein: CASSPGQTSYNEQFF. In DNA, the CDR3 is TGCGCCAGCAGCCCGGGACAGACCAGTTACAATGAGCAGTTCTTC.

The chain combines TRBV27 with TRBJ1-2; possibly TRBD1 for D (6 bases). The V gene lost 1 base and the J gene lost 7 bases, with 13 bases spanning the gap. This CDR3 has 14 residues. The germline V gene has CDR1 MNHEY and CDR2 SMNVEV (reference sequence). This CDR3 is CASSLFYRAGGYTF. DNA for the CDR3: TGTGCCAGCAGTTTATTTTACAGGGCCGGTGGCTACACCTTC.